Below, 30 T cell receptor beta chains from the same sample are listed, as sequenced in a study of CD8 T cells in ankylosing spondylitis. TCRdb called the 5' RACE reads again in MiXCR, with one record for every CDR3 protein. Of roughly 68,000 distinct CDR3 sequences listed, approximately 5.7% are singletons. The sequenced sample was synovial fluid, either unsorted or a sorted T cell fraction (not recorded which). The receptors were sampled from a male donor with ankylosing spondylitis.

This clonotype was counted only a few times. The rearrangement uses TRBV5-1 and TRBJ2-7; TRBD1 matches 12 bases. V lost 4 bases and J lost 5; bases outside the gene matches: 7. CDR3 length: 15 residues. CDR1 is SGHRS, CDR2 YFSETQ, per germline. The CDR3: CASSPRGQGAHEQYF. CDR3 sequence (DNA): TGCGCCAGCAGCCCGAGGGGACAGGGGGCCCACGAGCAGTACTTC. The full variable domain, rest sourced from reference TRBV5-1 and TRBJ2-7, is KAGVTQTPRYLIKTRGQQVTLSCSPISGHRSVSWYQQTPGQGLQFLFEYFSETQRNKGNFPGRFSGRQFSNSRSEMNVSTLELGDSALYLCASSPRGQGAHEQYFGPGTRLTVT.

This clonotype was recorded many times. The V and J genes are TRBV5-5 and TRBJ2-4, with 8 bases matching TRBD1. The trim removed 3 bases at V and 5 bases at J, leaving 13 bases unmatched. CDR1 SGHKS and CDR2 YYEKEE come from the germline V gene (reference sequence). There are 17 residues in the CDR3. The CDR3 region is CASSWKTGDTSQNIQYF. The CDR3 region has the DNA TGTGCCAGCAGCTGGAAGACAGGGGATACTAGCCAAAACATTCAGTACTTC.

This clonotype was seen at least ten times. CDR3 residues: CSARKSTGAYNEQFF. The CDR3 DNA sequence: TGCAGTGCTAGGAAATCTACAGGGGCCTACAATGAGCAGTTCTTC. The chain links TRBV20-1 to TRBJ2-1; 7 bases fit TRBD1. There are 15 residues in the CDR3. J gave up 2 bases and V 3 bases, and 7 bases lay outside the gene matches. The germline V gene encodes CDR1 DFQATT and CDR2 SNEGSKA (reference sequence).

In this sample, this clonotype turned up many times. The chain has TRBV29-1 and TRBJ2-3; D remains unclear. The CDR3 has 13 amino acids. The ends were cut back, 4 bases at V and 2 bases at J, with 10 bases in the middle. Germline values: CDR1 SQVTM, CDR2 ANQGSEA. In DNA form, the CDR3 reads TGCAGCGTTGTGGTGCCCCTCACAGATACGCAGTATTTT. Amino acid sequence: CSVVVPLTDTQYF.

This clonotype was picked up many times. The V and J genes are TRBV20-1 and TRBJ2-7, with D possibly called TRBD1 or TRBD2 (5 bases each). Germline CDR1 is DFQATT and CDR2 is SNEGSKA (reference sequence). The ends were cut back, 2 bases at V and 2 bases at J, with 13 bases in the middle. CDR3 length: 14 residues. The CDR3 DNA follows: TGCAGTGCTAGACAGGGAGTGGGTCCCTACGAGCAGTACTTC. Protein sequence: CSARQGVGPYEQYF.

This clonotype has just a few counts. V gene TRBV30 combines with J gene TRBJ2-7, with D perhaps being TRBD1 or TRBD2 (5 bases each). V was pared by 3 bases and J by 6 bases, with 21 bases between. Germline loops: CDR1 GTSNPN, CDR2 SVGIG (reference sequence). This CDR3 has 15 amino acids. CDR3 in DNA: TGTGCCTGGAGGCCCCTCGGGGACCCGAGGAGCGAGCAGTACTTC. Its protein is CAWRPLGDPRSEQYF.

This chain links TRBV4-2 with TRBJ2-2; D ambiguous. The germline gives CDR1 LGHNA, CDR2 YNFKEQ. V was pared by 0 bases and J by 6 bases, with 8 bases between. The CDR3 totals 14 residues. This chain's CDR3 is CASSQDLVPGELFF. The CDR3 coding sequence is TGTGCCAGCAGCCAAGACTTGGTACCCGGGGAGCTGTTTTTT.

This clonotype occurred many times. CDR3 amino acids: CASTQARRPPGQFF. CDR3 coding DNA: TGTGCCAGCACTCAGGCGCGAAGGCCGCCCGGGCAGTTCTTC. V and J are TRBV2 and TRBJ2-1; no clear D gene. Trimming shortened V by 7 bases and J by 12 bases, and 22 bases separated the two germline ends. CDR3 length: 14 amino acids. The germline gives CDR1 SNHLY, CDR2 FYNNEI.

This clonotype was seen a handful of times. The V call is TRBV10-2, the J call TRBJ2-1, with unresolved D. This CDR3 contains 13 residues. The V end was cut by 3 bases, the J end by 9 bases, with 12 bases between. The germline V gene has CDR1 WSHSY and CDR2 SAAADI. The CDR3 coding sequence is TGCGCCAGCAGTGAAATGGCCCGTTTTGAGCAGTTCTTC. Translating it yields CASSEMARFEQFF.

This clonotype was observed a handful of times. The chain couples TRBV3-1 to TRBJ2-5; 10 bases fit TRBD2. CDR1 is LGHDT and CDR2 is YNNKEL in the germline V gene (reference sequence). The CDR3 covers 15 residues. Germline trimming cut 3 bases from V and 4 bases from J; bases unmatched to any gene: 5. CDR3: CASSQAGTSVETQYF. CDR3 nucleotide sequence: TGTGCCAGCAGCCAGGCCGGGACTAGCGTAGAGACCCAGTACTTC.

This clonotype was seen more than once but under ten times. This CDR3 reads CSAGTSGSDTQYF. CDR3 DNA sequence: TGCAGCGCCGGGACTAGCGGGAGCGATACGCAGTATTTT. This rearrangement joins TRBV29-1 to TRBJ2-3, with 14 bases aligning to TRBD2. The CDR3 extends over 13 amino acids. The V segment lost 7 bases and the J segment 6 bases; nucleotides outside the gene matches: 3. CDR1 is SQVTM, CDR2 ANQGSEA, per germline.

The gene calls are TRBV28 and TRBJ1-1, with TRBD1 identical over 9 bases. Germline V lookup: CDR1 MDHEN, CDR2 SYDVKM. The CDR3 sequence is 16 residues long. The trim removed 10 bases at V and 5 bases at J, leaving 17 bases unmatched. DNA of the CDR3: TGTGCCATCCCTTGTAAGGACAGGGGAAGAATAACTGAAGCTTTCTTT. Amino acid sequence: CAIPCKDRGRITEAFF.

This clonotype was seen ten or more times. CDR3 coding DNA: TGTGCCAGCAGCTTTGAAACAGGGGGCGGGAACACTGAAGCTTTCTTT. Protein product: CASSFETGGGNTEAFF. The gene calls are TRBV7-9 and TRBJ1-1; 9 bases fit TRBD1. The germline V gene encodes CDR1 SEHNR and CDR2 FQNEAQ (reference sequence). The ends lost 3 bases at V and 1 base at J; junction bases unmatched: 6. The CDR3 runs 16 residues.

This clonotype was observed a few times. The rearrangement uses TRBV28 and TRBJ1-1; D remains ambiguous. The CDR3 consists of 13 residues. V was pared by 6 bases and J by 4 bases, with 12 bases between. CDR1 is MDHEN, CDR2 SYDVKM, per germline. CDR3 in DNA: TGTGCCAGCAGCGTGGACCGCTTCACTGAAGCTTTCTTT. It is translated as CASSVDRFTEAFF. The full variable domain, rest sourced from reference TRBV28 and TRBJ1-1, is DVKVTQSSRYLVKRTGEKVFLECVQDMDHENMFWYRQDPGLGLRLIYFSYDVKMKEKGDIPEGYSVSREKKERFSLILESASTNQTSMYLCASSVDRFTEAFFGQGTRLTVV.

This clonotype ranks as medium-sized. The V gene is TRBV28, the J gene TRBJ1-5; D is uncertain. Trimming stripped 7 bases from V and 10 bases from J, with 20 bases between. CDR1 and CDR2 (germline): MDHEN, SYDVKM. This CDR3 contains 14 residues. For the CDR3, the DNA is TGTGCCAGCAACACGGGCCTCATAGCGTATCCCCAGCATTTT. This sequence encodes CASNTGLIAYPQHF.

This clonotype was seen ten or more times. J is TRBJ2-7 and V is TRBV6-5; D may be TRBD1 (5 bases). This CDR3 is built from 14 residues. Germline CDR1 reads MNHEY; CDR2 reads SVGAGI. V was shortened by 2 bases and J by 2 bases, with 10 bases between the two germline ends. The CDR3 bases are TGTGCCAGCAGTTACACACCAGGGCCCTACGAGCAGTACTTC. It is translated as CASSYTPGPYEQYF.

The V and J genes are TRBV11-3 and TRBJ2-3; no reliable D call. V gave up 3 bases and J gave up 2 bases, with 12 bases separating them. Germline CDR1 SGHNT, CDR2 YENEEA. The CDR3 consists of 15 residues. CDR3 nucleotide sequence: TGTGCCAGCAGCTTCATGGGCAGGAACACAGATACGCAGTATTTT. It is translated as CASSFMGRNTDTQYF.

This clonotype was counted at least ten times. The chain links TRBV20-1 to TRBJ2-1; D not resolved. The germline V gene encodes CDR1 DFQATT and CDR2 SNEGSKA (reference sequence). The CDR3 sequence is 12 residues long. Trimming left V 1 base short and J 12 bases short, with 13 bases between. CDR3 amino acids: CSARGPYFAQFF. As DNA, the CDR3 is TGCAGTGCTAGAGGTCCCTATTTTGCGCAGTTCTTC.

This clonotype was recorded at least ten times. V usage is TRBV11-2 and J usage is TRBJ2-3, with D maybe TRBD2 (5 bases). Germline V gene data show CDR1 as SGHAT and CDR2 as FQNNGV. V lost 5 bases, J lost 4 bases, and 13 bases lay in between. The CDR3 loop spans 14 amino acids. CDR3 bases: TGTGCCAGCAGCCGAGGGCTGGCCCCAGATACGCAGTATTTT. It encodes CASSRGLAPDTQYF.

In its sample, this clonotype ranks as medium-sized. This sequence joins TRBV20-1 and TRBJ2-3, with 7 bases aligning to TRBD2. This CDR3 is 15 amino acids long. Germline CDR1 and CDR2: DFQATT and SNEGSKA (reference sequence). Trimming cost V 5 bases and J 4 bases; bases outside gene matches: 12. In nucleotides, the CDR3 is TGCAGTGCTCAGATGGGGAGGGCCGTGGCAGATACGCAGTATTTT. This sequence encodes CSAQMGRAVADTQYF.

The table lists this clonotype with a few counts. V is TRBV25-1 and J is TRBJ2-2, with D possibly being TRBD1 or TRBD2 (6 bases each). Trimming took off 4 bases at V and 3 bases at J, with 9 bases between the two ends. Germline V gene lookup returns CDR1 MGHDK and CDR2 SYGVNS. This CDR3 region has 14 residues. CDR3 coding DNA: TGTGCCAGCAGTGCTAGGGGGGACACCGGGGAGCTGTTTTTT. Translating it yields CASSARGDTGELFF.

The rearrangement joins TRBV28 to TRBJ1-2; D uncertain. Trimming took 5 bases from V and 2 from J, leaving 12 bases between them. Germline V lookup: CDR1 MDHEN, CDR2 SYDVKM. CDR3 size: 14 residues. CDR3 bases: TGTGCCAGCAGTCCACCTGGGGTAAACTATGGCTACACCTTC. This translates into CASSPPGVNYGYTF.

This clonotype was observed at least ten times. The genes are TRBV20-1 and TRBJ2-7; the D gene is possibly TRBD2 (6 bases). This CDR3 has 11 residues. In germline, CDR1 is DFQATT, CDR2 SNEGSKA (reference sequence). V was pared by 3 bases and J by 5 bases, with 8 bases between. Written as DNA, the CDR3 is TGCAGTGCTAGCCGGGGGAACGAGCAGTACTTC. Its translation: CSASRGNEQYF.

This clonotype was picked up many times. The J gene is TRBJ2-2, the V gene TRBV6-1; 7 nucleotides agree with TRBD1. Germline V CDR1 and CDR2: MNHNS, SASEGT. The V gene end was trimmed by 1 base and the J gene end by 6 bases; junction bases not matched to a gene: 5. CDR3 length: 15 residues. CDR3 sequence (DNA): TGTGCCAGCAGTGAAGTATGGGACAGTCCCGGGGAGCTGTTTTTT. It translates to CASSEVWDSPGELFF.

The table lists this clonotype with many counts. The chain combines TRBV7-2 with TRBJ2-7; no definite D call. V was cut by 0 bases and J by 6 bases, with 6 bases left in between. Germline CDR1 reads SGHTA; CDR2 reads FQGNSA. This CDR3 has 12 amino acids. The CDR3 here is CASSLAWGEQYF. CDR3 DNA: TGTGCCAGCAGCTTAGCATGGGGCGAGCAGTACTTC.

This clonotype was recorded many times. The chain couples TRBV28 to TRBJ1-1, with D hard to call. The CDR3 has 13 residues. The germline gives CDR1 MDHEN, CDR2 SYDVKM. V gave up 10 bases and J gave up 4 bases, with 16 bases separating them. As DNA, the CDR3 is TGTGCCACCGTTTTTGGACGGCTCACTGAAGCTTTCTTT. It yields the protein CATVFGRLTEAFF.

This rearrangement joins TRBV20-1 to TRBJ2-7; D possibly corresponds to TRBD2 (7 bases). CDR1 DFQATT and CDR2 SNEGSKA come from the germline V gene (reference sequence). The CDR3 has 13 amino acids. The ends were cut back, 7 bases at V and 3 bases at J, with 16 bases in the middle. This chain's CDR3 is CSVGGQGRYEQYF. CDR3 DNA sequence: TGCAGTGTGGGGGGGCAGGGTCGCTACGAGCAGTACTTC.

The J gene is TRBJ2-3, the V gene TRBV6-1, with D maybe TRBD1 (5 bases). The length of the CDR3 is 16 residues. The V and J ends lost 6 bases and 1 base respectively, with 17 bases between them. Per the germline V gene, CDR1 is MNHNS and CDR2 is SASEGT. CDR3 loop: CASSPRGWWGTDTQYF. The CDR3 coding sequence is TGTGCCAGCAGCCCAAGGGGCTGGTGGGGCACAGATACGCAGTATTTT.

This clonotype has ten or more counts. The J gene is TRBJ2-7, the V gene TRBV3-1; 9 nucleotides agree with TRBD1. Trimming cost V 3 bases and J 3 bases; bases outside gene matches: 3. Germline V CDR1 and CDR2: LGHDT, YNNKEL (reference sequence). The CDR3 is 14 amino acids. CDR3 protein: CASSQRGQGYEQYF. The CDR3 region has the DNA TGTGCCAGCAGCCAGAGGGGACAGGGCTACGAGCAGTACTTC.

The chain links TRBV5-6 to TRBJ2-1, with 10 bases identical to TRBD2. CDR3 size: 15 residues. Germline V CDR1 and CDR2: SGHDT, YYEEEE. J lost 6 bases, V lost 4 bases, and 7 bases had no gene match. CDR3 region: CASSLAGVGSNEQFF. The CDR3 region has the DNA TGTGCCAGCAGCCTAGCGGGAGTCGGGTCCAATGAGCAGTTCTTC.